Each of the 8 T cell receptor beta chains below was sequenced from the same sample in a study of read filtering for tumor transcriptome and immune sequencing. From approximately 430 ng of RNA, a library with molecular barcoded alpha/delta and beta/gamma adaptors was made. TCRdb redid the calling of the reads with MiXCR, one entry per CDR3 protein. The data contain about 38,000 distinct CDR3 sequences, roughly an eighth of them singletons. The specimen was a population of CD138-negative cells sorted from bone marrow. These receptors originate from a donor at least 40 years old with multiple myeloma.

This clonotype was detected ten times or more. This chain connects TRBV9 to TRBJ2-7, with D uncertain. CDR1 SGDLS and CDR2 YYNGEE come from the germline V gene. V lost 4 bases to trimming and J lost 3 bases, with 20 bases between them. The CDR3 is 16 residues long. The DNA of the CDR3 is TGTGCCAGCAGCCCCACCCCAGCGAGAGGCGGCTACGAGCAGTACTTC. This translates into CASSPTPARGGYEQYF.

This clonotype is labeled as medium-sized (0.01 to 0.1%). V is TRBV18 and J is TRBJ2-7; maybe TRBD2 (5 bases). This CDR3 spans 14 amino acids. CDR1 is KGHSH, CDR2 LQKENI, per germline. V lost 0 bases to trimming and J lost 2 bases, with 8 bases between them. The CDR3 region is CASSPPGATYEQYF. The CDR3 bases are TGTGCCAGCTCACCACCGGGAGCGACCTACGAGCAGTACTTC.

The chain has TRBV6-1 and TRBJ1-1, with D possibly being TRBD1 (6 bases). Germline V gives CDR1 MNHNS, CDR2 SASEGT. This CDR3 has 13 amino acids. Trimming took 4 bases from V and 1 from J, leaving 7 bases between them. CDR3 bases: TGTGCCAGCAGTGGGGACACGAACACTGAAGCTTTCTTT. Translated, it gives CASSGDTNTEAFF.

There are a few counts of this clonotype. The chain couples TRBV29-1 to TRBJ2-5; 9 nucleotides agree with TRBD1. This CDR3 comprises 12 residues. Looked up from germline, CDR1 is SQVTM and CDR2 is ANQGSEA. With V trimmed by 6 bases and J by 7 bases, 6 bases remained unmatched. CDR3 region: CSVDRGGGTQYF. CDR3 in DNA: TGCAGCGTGGACAGGGGAGGCGGGACCCAGTACTTC.

This clonotype occurred many times. V and J are TRBV9 and TRBJ2-3; D possibly corresponds to TRBD2 (6 bases). The germline gives CDR1 SGDLS, CDR2 YYNGEE. The CDR3 loop spans 16 amino acids. The V end was cut by 0 bases, the J end by 7 bases, with 18 bases between. The chain's CDR3 is CASSVGLLAGSNTQYF. CDR3 DNA: TGTGCCAGCAGCGTAGGGCTTCTCGCGGGGTCGAATACGCAGTATTTT.

In its sample, this clonotype was seen a few times. Given a much more abundant clone one base away, this may be a read error. The rearrangement joins TRBV7-9 to TRBJ2-1; the D is unclear. The germline V and J ends were trimmed by 3 bases and 5 bases, with 11 bases remaining between them. The CDR3 covers 14 residues. Germline loops: CDR1 SEHNR, CDR2 FQNEAQ (reference sequence). CDR3 sequence (DNA): TGTGCCAGCAGCTTTGGAAACAGCCACAATGAGCAGTTCTTC. This codes for CASSFGNSHNEQFF.

The sample holds many counts of this clonotype. The J gene is TRBJ2-1, the V gene TRBV5-4; TRBD2 might be the D (5 bases). The CDR3 is 13 amino acids. Germline values: CDR1 SGHNT, CDR2 YYREEE (reference sequence). V lost 4 bases and J 12 bases, leaving 17 bases between the germline ends. This CDR3 reads CASSTEAPRGQFF. Here the CDR3 DNA reads TGTGCCAGCAGCACAGAGGCGCCCCGGGGGCAGTTCTTC.

In this sample, this clonotype turned up a few times. The V gene is TRBV20-1, the J gene TRBJ2-1; D uncertain. V was trimmed by 6 bases and J by 6 bases, leaving 3 bases between them. CDR3 length: 9 amino acids. CDR1 DFQATT and CDR2 SNEGSKA come from the germline V gene (reference sequence). The CDR3 coding sequence is TGCAGTGCCGTCAATGAGCAGTTCTTC. Translating it yields CSAVNEQFF.